This T cell receptor beta chain was identified during a study of blood T cell repertoires in COVID-19. In the source study's methods: Estimation of nucleated cell counts was performed using reference gene primer amplification. Method: immunoSEQ multiplex PCR; TCRdb's copy keeps in-frame clones and lacks some. The V and J calls and clone size were taken over from that table, and D and trimming were inferred from the DNA. Of 300,000 to 450,000 clones detected, around 87% appear once; the ten largest clones hold 1.3%. Germline CDR1 SEHNR, CDR2 FQNEAQ (reference sequence). The CDR3 contains 17 residues. The V and J ends lost 2 bases and 4 bases, in that order; junction bases with no gene match: 7. This study enrolled people aged roughly 18 to 89 from about two dozen US geographic areas.

This clonotype originated in a man aged 30 to 45 who had recovered from COVID-19. The rearrangement joins TRBV7-9 to TRBJ2-5, with 13 bases lining up with TRBD2. The material sequenced was PBMCs or T cells enriched from blood (not recorded which). CDR3 amino acids: CASSLLGTSGIRETQYF. The CDR3 coding sequence is TGTGCCAGCAGCTTACTCGGGACTAGCGGGATAAGAGAGACCCAGTACTTC.